A single TCR beta chain is shown here with its context. The antigen is unknown. The data belong to a study of OX40 agonist ivuxolimab in advanced cancers. The overall study: Patients assigned to dose escalation were diagnosed with hepatocellular carcinoma, melanoma, renal cell or head and neck cancer. Study-level results: The authors did not determine the antigen specificity of the expanded peripheral T cells. The CD4+ and CD8+ T cells in the blood had expanded clonally by week 6 at 0.1 to 3.0 mg/kg.

Clones were read by immunoSEQ multiplex PCR, and TCRdb kept only the in-frame ones, dropping some. The sample has under 20,000 clones, 80% to 90% seen once; the top ten hold approximately 21%. CDR3 size: 13 residues. The V end lost 6 bases, the J end lost 2 bases, and 10 bases lay between the germline ends. CDR1 is SNHLY and CDR2 is FYNNEI in the germline V gene. Patients with a history of autoimmune disease or on systemic immunosuppression were excluded. Specimen: CD4+ or CD8+ T cells sorted from blood, collected in a trial of the OX40 agonist ivuxolimab. This sequence was found in an adult with an advanced solid tumor such as melanoma, head and neck, liver or kidney cancer. The J gene is TRBJ2-5, the V gene TRBV2; D perhaps matches TRBD1 (6 bases). The CDR3, as DNA: TGTGCCAGCAGGACAGGAGAGCAAGAGACCCAGTACTTC. Its protein product is CASRTGEQETQYF.